The next 9 T cell receptor beta chains were all read from a single sample in a study of sequential checkpoint blockade in melanoma. Only in-frame clones appear in the TCRdb table, and some are missing; sequencing was by immunoSEQ multiplex PCR. This table has approximately 1,600 clones, 24% appearing once. Treatment reported: randomized to nivolumab then ipilimumab (arm A) or the reverse (arm B). The specimen comprised tumor tissue (inferred from file names), sampled from a patient given nivolumab and ipilimumab in sequence. These receptors were taken from a human donor with melanoma.

Only a few counts were recorded for this clone. The V and J genes are TRBV6-8 and TRBJ2-3; D might be TRBD1 or TRBD2, each matching 5 bases. The CDR3 consists of 18 residues. Trimming left V 10 bases short and J 0 bases short, with 26 bases between. Germline lookup yields CDR1 MNHGY and CDR2 SAAAGT. CDR3 in DNA: TGTGCCATCAGGGCCACTAGAGGCCCCCAAGCAAGCACAGATACGCAGTATTTT. It translates to CAIRATRGPQASTDTQYF.

The chain combines TRBV6-1 with TRBJ1-2; D remains unclear. The CDR3 totals 13 residues. V lost 1 base and J 6 bases, leaving 9 bases between the germline ends. Germline CDR1 MNHNS, CDR2 SASEGT. The CDR3 region is CASSEGDGNGYTF. CDR3 nucleotide sequence: TGTGCCAGCAGTGAAGGGGATGGTAATGGCTACACCTTC.

This clone is labeled medium-sized. The genes are TRBV7-1 and TRBJ2-7; D is unresolved. TRBV7-1 is reported as an ORF; its role is uncertain. The CDR3 sequence is 13 residues long. Trimming pared 4 bases from V and 5 bases from J, leaving 12 bases between. The CDR3 sequence: CASSLKVRDEQYF. DNA of the CDR3: TGTGCCAGCAGCTTAAAGGTCCGGGACGAGCAGTACTTC.

This clone counts as medium-sized. This sequence joins TRBV23-1 and TRBJ1-2, with D hard to call. TRBV23-1 is an ORF, with its function uncertain. The CDR3 is 15 amino acids. V was shortened by 6 bases and J by 1 base, with 15 bases between the two germline ends. This chain's CDR3 is CASSQDTANNYGYTF. The CDR3 DNA reads TGCGCCAGCAGCCAAGATACGGCCAATAACTATGGCTACACCTTC.

This clone rates as medium-sized (0.01 to 0.1%). The chain combines TRBV11-3 with TRBJ2-2; weak D call: TRBD2 (5 bases). Germline V gene data show CDR1 as SGHNT and CDR2 as YENEEA. The CDR3 covers 14 residues. V was trimmed by 5 bases and J by 5 bases, leaving 12 bases between them. This chain's CDR3 is CASSPLTGTGELFF. CDR3 bases: TGTGCCAGCAGCCCTCTCACGGGGACCGGGGAGCTGTTTTTT.

This chain connects TRBV28 to TRBJ2-1, with TRBD2 matching over 7 bases. The J segment lost 0 bases and the V segment lost 8 bases, leaving 7 bases of the junction unmatched. This CDR3 has 15 amino acids. Germline CDR1 is MDHEN and CDR2 is SYDVKM. The CDR3 nucleotides read TGTGCCAGCGGGGCGGGGGAGCTCTCCTACAATGAGCAGTTCTTC. Translated: CASGAGELSYNEQFF.

A few counts support this clone. The V gene is TRBV11-3, the J gene TRBJ2-3; 7 bases align to TRBD2. This CDR3 is 17 amino acids long. V dropped 5 bases and J dropped 0; count of bases not matched to a gene: 11. The germline gives CDR1 SGHNT, CDR2 YENEEA. The CDR3 sequence: CASSLGGRAGSTDTQYF. The CDR3 DNA reads TGTGCCAGCAGCCTCGGGGGGAGGGCCGGGAGCACAGATACGCAGTATTTT. The full variable domain, rest sourced from reference TRBV11-3 and TRBJ2-3, is EAGVVQSPRYKIIEKKQPVAFWCNPISGHNTLYWYLQNLGQGPELLIRYENEEAVDDSQLPKDRFSAERLKGVDSTLKIQPAELGDSAVYLCASSLGGRAGSTDTQYFGPGTRLTVL.

This clone is termed medium-sized. The V call is TRBV11-3, the J call TRBJ2-7; TRBD1 aligns across 9 bases. Germline V gene data show CDR1 as SGHNT and CDR2 as YENEEA. This CDR3 comprises 15 residues. The junction had 9 bases not matched to a gene; V was cut back by 6 bases and J by 3 bases. The DNA for the CDR3 is TGTGCCAGCAGTGGACGGACAGGGGCAGGCTACGAGCAGTACTTC. Its protein product is CASSGRTGAGYEQYF. The entire variable domain, with the rest obtained from reference TRBV11-3 and TRBJ2-7, is as follows: EAGVVQSPRYKIIEKKQPVAFWCNPISGHNTLYWYLQNLGQGPELLIRYENEEAVDDSQLPKDRFSAERLKGVDSTLKIQPAELGDSAVYLCASSGRTGAGYEQYFGPGTRLTVT.

This clone is classed as medium-sized. The V and J genes are TRBV4-1 and TRBJ1-1; 7 nucleotides match TRBD1. The germline CDR1 and CDR2 sequences are MGHRA and YSYEKL. The J segment lost 7 bases and the V segment lost 5 bases, leaving 10 bases of the junction unmatched. The CDR3 has 14 residues. The CDR3 DNA sequence: TGCGCCAGCAGCACCCCGGGACAGCCGATTGAAGCTTTCTTT. This encodes CASSTPGQPIEAFF.